The rows below give T cell receptor beta chains drawn from one sample of a study of blood T cells in healthy people across ages. TCRdb re-derived calls from the 5' RACE reads in MiXCR, one entry per CDR3 protein. The sample carries about a million distinct CDR3 sequences, about 53% recorded once. What was sequenced was blood. The receptors shown here come from a woman between 55 and 75 years old in good health. Each CDR3 is given with its conserved first and last residue. The D gene is left open where the match is weak. Size is stated for part of the rows, as once, few or many counts, or as a class when the clone is expanded.

DNA | CDR3 | D | size | J | V
TGTGCGATCGGAGACGGGCCCTACGAGCAGTACTTC | CAIGDGPYEQYF | - | - | TRBJ2-7 | TRBV27
TGTGCCAGCTCGGACAGGGTTGTTCAGTACTTC | CASSDRVVQYF | TRBD1 | few | TRBJ2-4 | TRBV3-1
TGTGCCAGCAGCCAAGAGAACAGGGCGGGAGGCGGGGAGCTGTTTTTT | CASSQENRAGGGELFF | TRBD2 | - | TRBJ2-2 | TRBV4-2
TGCAGCGTTGATTTCGAGCAGTACTTC | CSVDFEQYF | - | many | TRBJ2-7 | TRBV29-1
TGTGCCAGCAGGACAACCTATGAGCAGTTCTTC | CASRTTYEQFF | - | few | TRBJ2-1 | TRBV2
TGTGCCAGCAGTCCCAGGATAGGGACTAGCGGGAGATTCTCCGACGAGCAGTACTTC | CASSPRIGTSGRFSDEQYF | TRBD2 | - | TRBJ2-7 | TRBV28
TGTGCCAGCAACCCAAACGGTCGGGCGGGGGCAGGGTATGGCTACACCTTC | CASNPNGRAGAGYGYTF | - | few | TRBJ1-2 | TRBV6-1
TGTGCCAGCAGCCCTCGGGGACTAGCGACCTACGGGCAGTACTTC | CASSPRGLATYGQYF | TRBD2 | - | TRBJ2-7 | TRBV25-1
TGTGCCACCAGGAGCGACTTTGCGGGGAGCACAGATACGCAGTATTTT | CATRSDFAGSTDTQYF | - | few | TRBJ2-3 | TRBV15
TGTGCCAGCTCACCACAGGGCGATACGCAGTATTTT | CASSPQGDTQYF | - | - | TRBJ2-3 | TRBV18
TGTGCCAGCAGCCACGGCCGAGCCTATGGCTACACCTTC | CASSHGRAYGYTF | - | - | TRBJ1-2 | TRBV14
TGCAGTGCTAGAGAACCCAAAGACGGATTCTACAATGAGCAGTTCTTC | CSAREPKDGFYNEQFF | - | - | TRBJ2-1 | TRBV20-1
TGTGCTAGTGGTTTGGGAACTACTTGGGCTGGGGCCAACGTCCTGACTTTC | CASGLGTTWAGANVLTF | - | - | TRBJ2-6 | TRBV12-5
TGTGCCAGCAGCACTCGGGACCCTGGGGCCAACGTCCTGACTTTC | CASSTRDPGANVLTF | - | - | TRBJ2-6 | TRBV7-2
TGTGCCAGCAGCCAAGGTACAGAGAACGGGGAGCTGTTTTTT | CASSQGTENGELFF | - | - | TRBJ2-2 | TRBV3-1
TGTGCCAGCAGTTTAGGGACTAGCGGGTTCCCCACAGATACGCAGTATTTT | CASSLGTSGFPTDTQYF | TRBD2 | once | TRBJ2-3 | TRBV12-3/TRBV12-4
TGTGCCAGCAGTACCAGACTAGTTGGGGACCGGGAGACCCAGTACTTC | CASSTRLVGDRETQYF | - | few | TRBJ2-5 | TRBV12-3/TRBV12-4
TGTGCCAGCAGTTTATCGCGGGCTTCGGAGCAGTACTTC | CASSLSRASEQYF | - | - | TRBJ2-4 | TRBV27
TGTGCCATCAGGGGGTACCAAGAGACCCAGTACTTC | CAIRGYQETQYF | - | few | TRBJ2-5 | TRBV10-3
TGTGCCATCAAGGGCAGTGTAATTGACGAGCAGTACTTC | CAIKGSVIDEQYF | - | - | TRBJ2-7 | TRBV10-3
TGTGCCAGCAGCTTAGGCGGTTTAGCGGGGCCGAGGTTCGATGAGCAGTTCTTC | CASSLGGLAGPRFDEQFF | TRBD2 | - | TRBJ2-1 | TRBV7-9
TGTGCCAGCAGTTTAGCCTTCAATCAGCCCCAGCATTTT | CASSLAFNQPQHF | - | - | TRBJ1-5 | TRBV27
TGTGCCATCAGCACGGGACTTACTTACGAGCAGTACTTC | CAISTGLTYEQYF | - | - | TRBJ2-7 | TRBV10-3
TGTGCCAGCCTCGGGTTTAGGGTGGGCCAACAGTTCTTC | CASLGFRVGQQFF | - | - | TRBJ2-1 | TRBV11-2
TGTGCCACCAGCACCGGACTAGACCGGGTCTCCTACAATGAGCAGTTCTTC | CATSTGLDRVSYNEQFF | TRBD2 | - | TRBJ2-1 | TRBV15
TGTGCCAGCAGCTTGGCCCCTAGCGGGAGGGATGGTGAGCAGTTCTTC | CASSLAPSGRDGEQFF | TRBD2 | - | TRBJ2-1 | TRBV5-6
TGTGCCAGCAGCTTAGGGGGGGACTGGCGTTATCAGCCCCAGCATTTT | CASSLGGDWRYQPQHF | - | few | TRBJ1-5 | TRBV7-6
TGTGCCAGCAGCTCCCCCACAGGGGGCGCGGGGGGCTACACCTTC | CASSSPTGGAGGYTF | TRBD1 | - | TRBJ1-2 | TRBV11-2
TGCGCCAGCAGCTTGGCTCTGGACAAACAAAACATTCAGTACTTC | CASSLALDKQNIQYF | - | - | TRBJ2-4 | TRBV5-1
TGTGCCAGCAGTCACACGGGCGAGCAGTACTTC | CASSHTGEQYF | - | - | TRBJ2-7 | TRBV6-6
TGCAGTGGCCGGCGCTACAATGAGCAGTTCTTC | CSGRRYNEQFF | - | - | TRBJ2-1 | TRBV20-1
TGCGCCAGCAGTGAACTAGCGGGAGGGCCCTCGCCGTTTACGCAGTATTTT | CASSELAGGPSPFTQYF | TRBD2 | - | TRBJ2-3 | TRBV10-1
TGTGCCAGCAGCGTAAATCCCCAGTACGAGCAGTACTTC | CASSVNPQYEQYF | - | - | TRBJ2-7 | TRBV7-3
TGCAGTGCCCTGGCGGGAGTAACCCACGAGCAGTACTTC | CSALAGVTHEQYF | TRBD2 | - | TRBJ2-7 | TRBV20-1
TGCAGTGCTAGAGCTGAGGGGTCGAGCACTGAAGCTTTCTTT | CSARAEGSSTEAFF | - | - | TRBJ1-1 | TRBV20-1
TGTGCCAGCAGCTCCCCGGGAAAGCGGGAGGGAAGGGAGCAGTACTTC | CASSSPGKREGREQYF | TRBD2 | - | TRBJ2-5 | TRBV7-6
TGTGCCAGCAGCTGGAGCGGAGGGGACAATGAGCAGTTCTTC | CASSWSGGDNEQFF | - | - | TRBJ2-1 | TRBV7-2
TGTGCCAGCAGCTATAAGGCGAAAGAGACCCAGTACTTC | CASSYKAKETQYF | - | - | TRBJ2-5 | TRBV3-1
TGTGCCAGCAGCAGAGCGTGGGTCACCGGGGAGCTGTTTTTT | CASSRAWVTGELFF | - | - | TRBJ2-2 | TRBV7-2
TGTGCCACCAGCAGGACACCCGCGCGGGAGATTGCTCACAATGAGCAGTTCTTC | CATSRTPAREIAHNEQFF | TRBD2 | - | TRBJ2-1 | TRBV15
TGCACCAGCAGCTTGTCATATAGGCGGGAGACCCAGTACTTC | CTSSLSYRRETQYF | - | - | TRBJ2-5 | TRBV7-2
TGTGCCAGCAGCCAAGATTCCCCGGGACTAGCGACCCACAATGAGCAGTTCTTC | CASSQDSPGLATHNEQFF | TRBD2 | - | TRBJ2-1 | TRBV3-1
TGCAGCGCTAGGCGTGGAGGGCGGGAGACCCAGTACTTC | CSARRGGRETQYF | - | - | TRBJ2-5 | TRBV29-1
TGCAGCGTTGGTGACAGATTAGCCAAAAACATTCAGTACTTC | CSVGDRLAKNIQYF | - | - | TRBJ2-4 | TRBV29-1
TGTGCCAGCAGCTTAGGGGACTACGCCTACGAGCAGTACTTC | CASSLGDYAYEQYF | TRBD2 | - | TRBJ2-7 | TRBV7-6